The rows below give T cell receptor beta chains drawn from one sample of a study of graft-versus-host responses after intestinal transplantation. TCRdb's copy holds only in-frame clones and misses some; the assay was immunoSEQ multiplex PCR. Of under 9,000 clones in the sample, almost 70% were seen once. The starting material was ileum tissue, obtained about 460 days after transplant. These receptor sequences come from a human patient who received an intestinal transplant, so some T cells may come from the graft donor. The CDR3 runs from the conserved cysteine through the conserved F or W. The D gene is left open where the match is weak. Clone size is given for some rows only: seen once, a few or many times, or a class if the clone is expanded.

V gene	clone size	D gene	J gene	CDR3 protein	CDR3 DNA
TRBV5-4	.	.	TRBJ2-7	CASSSPYEQYF	TGTGCCAGCAGCTCTCCCTACGAGCAGTACTTC
TRBV10-3	.	TRBD2	TRBJ2-2	CAISEWSSGVTGELFF	TGTGCCATCAGTGAGTGGAGTAGCGGGGTCACCGGGGAGCTGTTTTTT
TRBV5-6	.	.	TRBJ2-5	CASSLMAPGETQYF	TGTGCCAGCAGCTTGATGGCGCCTGGAGAGACCCAGTACTTC
TRBV27	.	TRBD1	TRBJ1-6	CASSSGTGGRSPLHF	TGTGCCAGCAGCTCCGGGACAGGGGGCCGTTCACCCCTCCACTTT
TRBV6-1	.	.	TRBJ1-1	CASSPGANTEAFF	TGTGCCAGCAGTCCAGGGGCGAACACTGAAGCTTTCTTT
TRBV7-6	.	TRBD1	TRBJ1-5	CASSQSTGDSPQHF	TGTGCCAGCAGCCAGTCTACAGGGGACTCGCCCCAGCATTTT
TRBV30	large	TRBD1	TRBJ1-2	CAWSPGTDSYGYTF	TGTGCCTGGAGTCCGGGGACAGACTCCTATGGCTACACCTTC
TRBV4-2	.	.	TRBJ1-1	CASSQGGGGTEAFF	TGTGCCAGCAGCCAAGGTGGGGGAGGCACTGAAGCTTTCTTT
TRBV2	.	.	TRBJ2-3	CASKSDTQYF	TGTGCCAGCAAATCAGATACGCAGTATTTT
TRBV15	.	.	TRBJ1-2	CATSSPDSPYGYTF	TGTGCCACCAGCAGCCCTGACAGCCCCTATGGCTACACCTTC